This T cell receptor beta chain was identified during a study of blood T cells in healthy people across ages. Points from the study as a whole: Because donor CMV status was unknown, expanded clonotype changes were possibly confounded. Long-lived donors carried more naive CD4+ cells and greater diversity than aged donors.

The authors ran a second PCR of 7 to 11 cycles using a sample-barcoded 5' primer and a J-beta primer mix. TCRdb reprocessed the 5' RACE reads with MiXCR, giving one entry per CDR3 protein. The repertoire holds roughly 700,000 distinct CDR3 sequences, with 25% as singletons. This clonotype has a single count. What it recognizes is unknown. The germline V gene encodes CDR1 LGHDT and CDR2 YNNKEL (reference sequence). The CDR3 runs to 13 residues. Trimming removed 1 base from V and 10 bases from J, with 13 bases in between. This sample also belongs to another study, concerning T cells of mothers and their children. In that study: Sequencing returned over 8 million TCR beta CDR3 reads per mother and about 3 million per child.

The rearrangement links TRBV3-1 to TRBJ1-2; a possible D gene is TRBD1 (5 bases). The sequencing sample was made of blood. The source of this sequence is a boy under 18 in good health. DNA of the CDR3: TGTGCCAGCAGCCAAGGTTCGGACACAATCTACACCTTC. It specifies CASSQGSDTIYTF. Full variable domain (outside the CDR3, taken from reference TRBV3-1 and TRBJ1-2): DTAVSQTPKYLVTQMGNDKSIKCEQNLGHDTMYWYKQDSKKFLKIMFSYNNKELIINETVPNRFSPKSPDKAHLNLHINSLELGDSAVYFCASSQGSDTIYTFGSGTRLTVV.